The text below deals with one T cell receptor (beta chain). Its antigen remains undetermined. Per-base qualities were not stored, and no clone one base away is much larger. This record comes from a study of Ad26.COV2.S vaccination and SARS-CoV-2 variants (dated by TCRdb to the early 2020s). About the investigation overall: Vaccine-arm donors came from COV1001, a multicentre, randomized, double-blind, placebo-controlled phase I-IIa trial of Ad26.COV2.S in healthy adults. Ad26.COV2.S was administered intramuscularly at a dose of 5x10^10 or 1x10^11 viral particles, either as one shot or as two shots given 56 days apart. TCRbeta repertoire sequencing served as the tool for gauging how specific and how broad the SARS-CoV-2-reactive T cell receptors were following Ad26.COV2.S vaccination. Investigators remained blinded to trial group allocation during experiments and outcome assessment. Trial participants were randomized into five groups of five: low-dose or high-dose Ad26.COV2.S given once or twice, or placebo on both occasions. A total of roughly 30 samples were included in the TCR-sequenced set, comprising 19 Ad26.COV2.S vaccine recipients, 5 placebo recipients and 8 SARS-CoV-2 convalescent individuals. The investigation overall reported the following: Comparable non-spike TCR breadth was observed between vaccine and placebo recipients, consistent with only spike being contained in the vaccine. Spike-specific TCR breadth was higher in Ad26.COV2.S recipients than in placebo recipients (P = 0.0014). The study was not powered for comparison of responses between vaccine doses or regimens. The authors noted that the TCR breadth and depth analyses may have underestimated total T cell responses. After vaccination, substantial breadth of spike-specific CD8+ and CD4+ T cell responses was reported.

The treatment or condition tag for this specimen amounts to: around 19 received Ad26.COV2.S at low or high dose, single or two shots; 5 received placebo; per-sample allocation not given. Repertoires of vaccine and placebo recipients were sequenced from samples taken on day 63 after the first injection. Cohort 1b enrolled 25 or so adults aged 18-55 years at a single site in Boston, USA, between 29 July and 7 August 2020. As a vaccine, Ad26.COV2.S was a replication-incompetent adenovirus type 26 vector that expressed a prefusion-stabilized SARS-CoV-2 spike protein derived from the original Wuhan strain. TCRbeta CDR3 regions were sequenced with the immunoSEQ Assay. After extraction, genomic DNA underwent amplification by bias-controlled multiplex PCR, followed by high-throughput sequencing. The study's processing was this. To quantify the absolute abundance of every unique TCRbeta CDR3 region, sequences were collapsed and filtered. T cell fraction was estimated by normalizing TCRbeta template counts to usable DNA, which was measured by amplifying reference genes present in all nucleated cells. Repertoire TCRs were annotated as SARS-CoV-2-specific when V gene, CDR3 amino acid sequence and J gene were exactly matched to a known reactive TCR set. The reference SARS-CoV-2 TCR set was derived from MIRA and filtered for enrichment in COVID-19-positive ImmuneCODE repertoires, a step that removed public or cross-reactive TCRs. Drawing on the MIRA antigens, annotated TCRs were analysed further at the level of specific ORF or position within ORF. Depth was the summed frequency of annotated unique rearrangements, while breadth was defined as annotated unique rearrangements over total unique productive rearrangements. Two-sided Wilcoxon rank-sum tests were applied when comparing TCR breadth between groups. Entries here come from immuneACCESS through TCRdb and include only in-frame sequences with V and J called. Some clones fail to appear in such tables; in the studies checked, an unresolved V gene covers under half of the shortfall, and the cause of the remainder is unknown. The V and J calls and the clone size are those of that table, but D and trimming were determined from the DNA. The sample table lists some 250,000 clones, roughly 90% of them with a count of one. The top ten clonotypes cover about 10% of the sample.

The CDR3 numbers 14 residues from cysteine through phenylalanine. Kept here is only the CDR3 DNA, which spans 42 bases and is read in frame from base 1. Cut back by 5 bases and 14 bases, the V and J ends lie 21 bases apart. CDR1 and CDR2, per the germline V gene, are SGHVS and FQNEAQ. Sequenced here: peripheral blood, sampled in a trial of Ad26.COV2.S vaccine versus placebo. The sequence was obtained from a person aged 18-65 years who received the Ad26.COV2.S COVID-19 vaccine or a placebo. The receptor chain draws on TRBV7-8 and TRBJ2-2; the D gene is perhaps TRBD1 or TRBD2, as each covers 6 bases. This receptor has the CDR3 CASSRTRGAEGLFF. The sequence in DNA is TGTGCCAGCAGCCGAACGAGGGGGGCCGAGGGCCTGTTTTTT.